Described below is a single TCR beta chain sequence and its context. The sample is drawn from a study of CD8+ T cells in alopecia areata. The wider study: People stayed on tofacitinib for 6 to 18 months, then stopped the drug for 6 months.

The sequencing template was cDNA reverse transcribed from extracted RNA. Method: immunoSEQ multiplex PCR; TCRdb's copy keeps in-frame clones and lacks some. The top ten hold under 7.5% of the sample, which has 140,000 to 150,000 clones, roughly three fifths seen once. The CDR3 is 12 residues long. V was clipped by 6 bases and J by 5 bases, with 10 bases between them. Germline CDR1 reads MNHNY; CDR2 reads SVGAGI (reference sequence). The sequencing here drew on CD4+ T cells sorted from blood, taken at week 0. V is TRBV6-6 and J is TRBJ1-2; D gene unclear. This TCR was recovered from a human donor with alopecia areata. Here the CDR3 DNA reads TGTGCCAGCAGCCCCGGAGATTATGGCTACACCTTC. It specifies CASSPGDYGYTF.